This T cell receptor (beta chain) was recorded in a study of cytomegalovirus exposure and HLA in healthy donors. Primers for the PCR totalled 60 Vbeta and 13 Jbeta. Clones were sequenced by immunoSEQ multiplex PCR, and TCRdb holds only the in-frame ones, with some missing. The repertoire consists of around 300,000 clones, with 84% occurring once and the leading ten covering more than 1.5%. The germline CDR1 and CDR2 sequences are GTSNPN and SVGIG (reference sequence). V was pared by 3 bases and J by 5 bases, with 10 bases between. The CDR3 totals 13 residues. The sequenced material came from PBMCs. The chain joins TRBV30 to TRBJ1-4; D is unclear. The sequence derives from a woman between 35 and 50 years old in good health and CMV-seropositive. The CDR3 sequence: CAWRYPGNEKLFF. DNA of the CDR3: TGTGCCTGGAGGTACCCAGGAAATGAAAAACTGTTTTTT.